A selection of T cell receptor beta chains follows, all from one sample in a study of regulatory T cells in long-lasting Graves disease. TCRdb used MiXCR to reprocess the multiplex PCR reads, holding one entry per CDR3 protein. Of about 660,000 distinct CDR3 sequences in the sample, about 30% are singletons; the top ten hold 35% to 55%. The sequencing here drew on peripheral blood mononuclear cells (PBMCs), taken when the disease was refractory, from a patient treated with antithyroid drugs. All receptors come from a female donor with Graves disease. Both conserved end residues are trimmed from each CDR3. D genes are given only for firm matches.

D | J | V | CDR3
TRBD2 | TRBJ2-7 | TRBV13 | ASSLKRGPYEQY
- | TRBJ1-1 | TRBV7-2 | ASSLARGWAGRAF
TRBD1 | TRBJ2-7 | TRBV30 | VGDRGSAEQY
TRBD1 | TRBJ2-7 | TRBV19 | ASSKGASSYEQY
TRBD1 | TRBJ1-6 | TRBV20-1 | SARPSDRGIPLH
- | TRBJ2-5 | TRBV4-1 | ASSQDGTLQETQY
TRBD2 | TRBJ2-7 | TRBV28 | ASSFRASGRYEQY
TRBD2 | TRBJ2-3 | TRBV12-3/TRBV12-4 | ASSLFPASGASSTDTQY
- | TRBJ1-2 | TRBV12-3/TRBV12-4 | ASSLGIGEGWNYGYT
TRBD1 | TRBJ2-7 | TRBV7-6 | ASSPRTGKSYEQY
TRBD1 | TRBJ2-5 | TRBV29-1 | SVEGTGTAETQY
- | TRBJ1-2 | TRBV2 | ASGGKTGSNYGYT
- | TRBJ1-3 | TRBV2 | ASDEPGPLSFGNTIY
TRBD1 | TRBJ1-1 | TRBV28 | ASSYDDRELRTEAF
- | TRBJ1-5 | TRBV7-2 | ASSFDARGSNQPQH
TRBD1 | TRBJ1-2 | TRBV6-6 | ASSYSLQGANYGYT
- | TRBJ2-5 | TRBV13 | ASSLYPKFEGSWETQY
TRBD2 | TRBJ2-7 | TRBV20-1 | SARFLAASYEQY
TRBD1 | TRBJ1-4 | TRBV2 | ASKKTLLQGSTNEKLF
TRBD2 | TRBJ2-1 | TRBV27 | APLRIRLRGTSARYNEQF
- | TRBJ1-5 | TRBV19 | ASSIVPFQPQH
- | TRBJ1-1 | TRBV29-1 | SVAPIVSRGQSGGRGRTEAF
- | TRBJ1-1 | TRBV5-1 | ASSVPNLRDTEAF
TRBD1 | TRBJ2-7 | TRBV2 | ASSTRRDRVRSYEQY
- | TRBJ2-7 | TRBV9 | ASSGPGYEQY
TRBD2 | TRBJ2-3 | TRBV11-2 | ASRRTSGIDTQY
- | TRBJ1-1 | TRBV27 | ASRSFPGPVTEAF
TRBD2 | TRBJ2-3 | TRBV7-3 | ASSSLAGGGTDTQY
- | TRBJ1-2 | TRBV2 | ASSEESIHSNYGYT
- | TRBJ2-7 | TRBV9 | ASGRGRIPYEQY
TRBD1 | TRBJ2-7 | TRBV29-1 | SVEGQGEIYEQY
- | TRBJ2-6 | TRBV2 | ASSKGPGTSGANVLT
- | TRBJ1-4 | TRBV5-1 | ASSLAWGNEKLF
- | TRBJ2-6 | TRBV5-5 | ASSFTGANVLT
- | TRBJ2-7 | TRBV20-1 | SASPSIYEQY
TRBD2 | TRBJ2-1 | TRBV7-3 | ASSLTLAGGYNEQF
- | TRBJ1-5 | TRBV2 | ASSVPGNQPQH
- | TRBJ1-2 | TRBV30 | AWSAGAGGYT
- | TRBJ2-5 | TRBV29-1 | SVQLQGETQY
- | TRBJ1-1 | TRBV30 | ASLREGGAF
TRBD1 | TRBJ1-1 | TRBV28 | ASSHRGNTEAF
- | TRBJ2-7 | TRBV15 | ATSSRGGGYEQY
TRBD2 | TRBJ2-7 | TRBV20-1 | SARLAGGLSEQY
TRBD2 | TRBJ2-1 | TRBV15 | ATSRDPGLAGFNEQF
TRBD1 | TRBJ1-2 | TRBV5-1 | ASSLGTGRGYGYT
- | TRBJ1-6 | TRBV20-1 | SARTIASSPLH
- | TRBJ2-7 | TRBV10-3 | AISPGGGTDEQY
- | TRBJ1-1 | TRBV5-5 | ASSPMAGGDPEAF
- | TRBJ1-1 | TRBV19 | ASSIVYSANTEAF
- | TRBJ1-2 | TRBV30 | AWTLVQGHVYGYT
- | TRBJ2-4 | TRBV27 | ASSLSWAGKNIQY
- | TRBJ1-1 | TRBV11-2 | ASSLGLRGAVTEAF
- | TRBJ1-1 | TRBV5-4 | ASSPMRVRAEAF
- | TRBJ1-5 | TRBV5-5 | ASRKDSVQGQPQH
- | TRBJ1-4 | TRBV15 | ATSRAGQGTATNEKLF
- | TRBJ1-4 | TRBV5-1 | ASSPMTTGEKLF
- | TRBJ1-4 | TRBV5-1 | ASRVGDEERKLF